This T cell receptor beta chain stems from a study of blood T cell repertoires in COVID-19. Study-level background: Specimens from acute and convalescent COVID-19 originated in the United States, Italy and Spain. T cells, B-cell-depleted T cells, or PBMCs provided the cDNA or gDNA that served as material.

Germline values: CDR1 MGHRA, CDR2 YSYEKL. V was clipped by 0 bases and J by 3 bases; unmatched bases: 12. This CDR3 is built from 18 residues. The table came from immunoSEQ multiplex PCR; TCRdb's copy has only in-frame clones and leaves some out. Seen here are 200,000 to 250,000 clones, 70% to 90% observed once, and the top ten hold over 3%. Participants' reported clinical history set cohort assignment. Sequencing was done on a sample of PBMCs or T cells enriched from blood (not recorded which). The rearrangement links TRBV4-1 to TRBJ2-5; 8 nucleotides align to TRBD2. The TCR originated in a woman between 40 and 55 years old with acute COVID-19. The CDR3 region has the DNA TGCGCCAGCAGCCAAGATCTAGGGCTAGCGGGTCCTAAAGAGACCCAGTACTTC. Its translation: CASSQDLGLAGPKETQYF.